The present entry profiles one T cell receptor beta chain with its context. These data originate in a study of blood T cells in healthy people across ages. It was with a sample-barcoded 5' primer and a J-beta primer mix that a second PCR of roughly 6 to 11 cycles was run. One entry per CDR3 protein results from TCRdb running MiXCR on the 5' RACE reads. The sample holds 600,000 to 850,000 distinct CDR3 sequences, roughly 45% seen once. The sample taken for sequencing was blood. The clonotype originates from a woman aged 55-69 years in good health.

Here the CDR3 DNA reads TGCAGTGCCATACAGGGGGCCGATAGCAATCAGCCCCAGCATTTT. Its protein is CSAIQGADSNQPQHF. V and J are TRBV20-1 and TRBJ1-5; 9 nucleotides match TRBD1. Per germline, CDR1 DFQATT and CDR2 SNEGSKA (reference sequence). V shed 6 bases and J 0 bases; nucleotides not matched to a gene: 6. The CDR3 is 15 residues long.